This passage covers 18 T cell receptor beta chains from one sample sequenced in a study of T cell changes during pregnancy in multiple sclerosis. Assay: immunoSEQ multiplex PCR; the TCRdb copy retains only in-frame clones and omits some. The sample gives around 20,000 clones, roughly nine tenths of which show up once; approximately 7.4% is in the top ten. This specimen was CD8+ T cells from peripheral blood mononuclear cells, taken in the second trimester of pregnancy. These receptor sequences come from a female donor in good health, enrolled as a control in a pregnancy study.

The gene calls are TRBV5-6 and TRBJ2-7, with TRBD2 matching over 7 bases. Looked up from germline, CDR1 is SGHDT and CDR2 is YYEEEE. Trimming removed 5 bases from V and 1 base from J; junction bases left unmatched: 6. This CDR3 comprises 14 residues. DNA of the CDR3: TGTGCCAGCAGGGGGTGGGGGGGTTCCTACGAGCAGTACTTC. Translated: CASRGWGGSYEQYF.

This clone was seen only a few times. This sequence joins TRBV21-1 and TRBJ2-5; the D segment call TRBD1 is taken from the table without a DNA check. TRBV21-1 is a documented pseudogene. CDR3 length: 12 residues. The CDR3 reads CASSNREETQYF. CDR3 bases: TGTGCCAGCAGCAACAGGGAAGAGACCCAGTACTTC.

The CDR3 DNA reads as TGTGCCAGCAGTTTACGGGGGGCGGGTTACGAGCAGTACTTC. Translating gives CASSLRGAGYEQYF. The chain recombines TRBV27 with TRBJ2-7; D might be TRBD2 (7 bases). The CDR3 is made up of 14 amino acids. V lost 2 bases and J lost 4, with 12 bases in between. Germline V CDR1 and CDR2: MNHEY, SMNVEV (reference sequence).

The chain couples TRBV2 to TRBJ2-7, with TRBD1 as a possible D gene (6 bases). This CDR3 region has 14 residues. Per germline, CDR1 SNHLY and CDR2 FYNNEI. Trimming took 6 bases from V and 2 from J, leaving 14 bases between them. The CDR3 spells CASREQGLTYEQYF. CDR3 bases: TGTGCCAGCAGAGAACAGGGTTTGACCTACGAGCAGTACTTC.

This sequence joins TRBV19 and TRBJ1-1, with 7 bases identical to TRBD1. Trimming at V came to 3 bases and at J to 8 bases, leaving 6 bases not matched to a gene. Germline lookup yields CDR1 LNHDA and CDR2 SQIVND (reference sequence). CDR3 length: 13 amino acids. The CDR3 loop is CASSIKGANEAFF. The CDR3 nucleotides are TGTGCCAGTAGTATCAAGGGGGCAAACGAAGCTTTCTTT.

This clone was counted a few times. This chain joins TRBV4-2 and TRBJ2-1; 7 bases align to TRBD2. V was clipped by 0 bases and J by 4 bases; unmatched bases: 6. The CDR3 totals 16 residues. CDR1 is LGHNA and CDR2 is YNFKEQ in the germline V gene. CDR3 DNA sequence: TGTGCCAGCAGCCAAGAGGGAGCGGGAACTTACAATGAGCAGTTCTTC. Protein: CASSQEGAGTYNEQFF.

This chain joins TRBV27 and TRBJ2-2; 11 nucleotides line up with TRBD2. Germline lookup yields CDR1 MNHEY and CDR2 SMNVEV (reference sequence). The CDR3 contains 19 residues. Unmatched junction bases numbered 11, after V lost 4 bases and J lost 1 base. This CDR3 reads CASSSFQGTSGKNTGELFF. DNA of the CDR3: TGTGCCAGCAGTTCGTTTCAGGGGACTAGCGGAAAGAACACCGGGGAGCTGTTTTTT.

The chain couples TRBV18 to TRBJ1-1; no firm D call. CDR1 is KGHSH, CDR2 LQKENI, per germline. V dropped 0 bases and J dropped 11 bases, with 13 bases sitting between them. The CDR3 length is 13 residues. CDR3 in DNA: TGTGCCAGCTCACCACCCTTATACAAGTGGGCTTTCTTT. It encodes CASSPPLYKWAFF. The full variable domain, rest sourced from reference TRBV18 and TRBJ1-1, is NAGVMQNPRHLVRRRGQEARLRCSPMKGHSHVYWYRQLPEEGLKFMVYLQKENIIDESGMPKERFSAEFPKEGPSILRIQQVVRGDSAAYFCASSPPLYKWAFFGQGTRLTVV.

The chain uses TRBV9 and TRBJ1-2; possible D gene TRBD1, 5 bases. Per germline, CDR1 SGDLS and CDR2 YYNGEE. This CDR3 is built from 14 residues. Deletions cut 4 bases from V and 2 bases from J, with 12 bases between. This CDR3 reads CASSFGGDNYGYTF. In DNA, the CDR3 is TGTGCCAGCAGCTTCGGGGGGGACAACTATGGCTACACCTTC.

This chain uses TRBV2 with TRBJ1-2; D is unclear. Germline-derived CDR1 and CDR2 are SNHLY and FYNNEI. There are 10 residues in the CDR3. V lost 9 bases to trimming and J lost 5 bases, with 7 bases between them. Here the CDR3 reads CAREDYGYTF. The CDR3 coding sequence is TGTGCCAGGGAGGATTATGGCTACACCTTC. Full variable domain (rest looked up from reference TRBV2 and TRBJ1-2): EPEVTQTPSHQVTQMGQEVILRCVPISNHLYFYWYRQILGQKVEFLVSFYNNEISEKSEIFDDQFSVERPDGSNFTLKIRSTKLEDSAMYFCAREDYGYTFGSGTRLTVV.

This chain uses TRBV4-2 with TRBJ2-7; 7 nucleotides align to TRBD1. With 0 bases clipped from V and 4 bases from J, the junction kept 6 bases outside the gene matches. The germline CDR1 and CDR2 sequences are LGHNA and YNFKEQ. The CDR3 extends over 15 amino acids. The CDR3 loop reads CASSQDRAGGYEQYF. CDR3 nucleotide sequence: TGTGCCAGCAGCCAAGATAGGGCAGGGGGTTACGAGCAGTACTTC.

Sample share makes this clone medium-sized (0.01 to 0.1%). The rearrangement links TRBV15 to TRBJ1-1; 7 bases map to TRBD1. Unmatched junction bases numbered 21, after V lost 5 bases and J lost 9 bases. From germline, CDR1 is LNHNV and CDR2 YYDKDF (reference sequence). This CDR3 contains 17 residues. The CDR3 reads CATSSLLIQGVEVKAFF. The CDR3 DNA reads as TGTGCCACCAGCTCTTTGCTCATTCAGGGGGTGGAAGTTAAAGCTTTCTTT.

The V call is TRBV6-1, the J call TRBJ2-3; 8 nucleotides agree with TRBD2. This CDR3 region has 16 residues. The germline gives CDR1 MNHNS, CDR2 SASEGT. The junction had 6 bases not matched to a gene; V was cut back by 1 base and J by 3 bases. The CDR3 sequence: CASSEVSGSSTDTQYF. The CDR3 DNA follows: TGTGCCAGCAGTGAAGTGAGCGGGAGCAGTACAGATACGCAGTATTTT.

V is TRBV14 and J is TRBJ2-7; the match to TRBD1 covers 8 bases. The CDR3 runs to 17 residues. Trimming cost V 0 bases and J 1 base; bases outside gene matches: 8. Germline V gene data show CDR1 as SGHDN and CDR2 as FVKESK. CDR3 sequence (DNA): TGTGCCAGCAGCCAAGAACATTGGGGACAGGTTTCCTACGAGCAGTACTTC. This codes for CASSQEHWGQVSYEQYF. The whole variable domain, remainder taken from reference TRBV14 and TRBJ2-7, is EAGVTQFPSHSVIEKGQTVTLRCDPISGHDNLYWYRRVMGKEIKFLLHFVKESKQDESGMPNNRFLAERTGGTYSTLKVQPAELEDSGVYFCASSQEHWGQVSYEQYFGPGTRLTVT.

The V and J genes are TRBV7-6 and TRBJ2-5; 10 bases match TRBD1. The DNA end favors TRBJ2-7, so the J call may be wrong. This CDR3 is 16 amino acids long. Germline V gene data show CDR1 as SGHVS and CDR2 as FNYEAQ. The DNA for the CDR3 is TGTGCCAGCAGCTTAGAGGTCGGGACAGGGGAATACGAGCAGTACTTC. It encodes CASSLEVGTGEYEQYF.

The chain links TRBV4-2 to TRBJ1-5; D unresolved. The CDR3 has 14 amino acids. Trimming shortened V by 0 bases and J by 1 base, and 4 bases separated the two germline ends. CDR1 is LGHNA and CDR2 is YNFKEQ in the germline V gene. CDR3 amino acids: CASSQDPSNQPQHF. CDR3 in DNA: TGTGCCAGCAGCCAAGATCCGAGCAATCAGCCCCAGCATTTT.

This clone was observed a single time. The chain's CDR3 is CASSQSSFNEQFF. CDR3 DNA: TGTGCCAGCAGCCAAAGCTCGTTCAATGAGCAGTTCTTC. The chain links TRBV4-2 to TRBJ2-1, with D uncertain. Germline V lookup: CDR1 LGHNA, CDR2 YNFKEQ. The CDR3 covers 13 residues. Between the trimmed V and J ends, which lost 2 bases and 6 bases, there was a span of 8 bases.

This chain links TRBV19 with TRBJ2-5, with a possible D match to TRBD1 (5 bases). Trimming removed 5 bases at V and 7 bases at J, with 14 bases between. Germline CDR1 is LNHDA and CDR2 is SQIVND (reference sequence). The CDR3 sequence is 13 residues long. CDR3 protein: CASSDDSQRTQYF. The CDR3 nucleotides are TGTGCCAGTAGTGACGACAGCCAAAGGACCCAGTACTTC.